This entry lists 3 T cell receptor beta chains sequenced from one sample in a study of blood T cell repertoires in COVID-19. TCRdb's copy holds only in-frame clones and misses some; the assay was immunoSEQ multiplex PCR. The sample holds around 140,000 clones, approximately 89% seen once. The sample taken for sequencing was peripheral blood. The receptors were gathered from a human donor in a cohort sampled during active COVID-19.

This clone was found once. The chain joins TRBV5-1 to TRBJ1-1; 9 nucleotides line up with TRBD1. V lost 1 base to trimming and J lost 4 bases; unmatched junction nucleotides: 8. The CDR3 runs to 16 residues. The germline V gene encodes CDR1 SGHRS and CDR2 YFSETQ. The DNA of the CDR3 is TGCGCCAGCAGCTTGCCCATTACAGGGGGCCCCACTGAAGCTTTCTTT. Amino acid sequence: CASSLPITGGPTEAFF.

CDR3 residues: CASSVGASSEQYF. The CDR3 region has the DNA TGTGCCAGCAGCGTAGGGGCTAGCTCCGAGCAGTACTTC. The chain has TRBV9 and TRBJ2-7; D might be TRBD2 (5 bases). V gave up 0 bases and J gave up 6 bases, with 10 bases separating them. The CDR3 is 13 residues long. Germline V gene lookup returns CDR1 SGDLS and CDR2 YYNGEE.

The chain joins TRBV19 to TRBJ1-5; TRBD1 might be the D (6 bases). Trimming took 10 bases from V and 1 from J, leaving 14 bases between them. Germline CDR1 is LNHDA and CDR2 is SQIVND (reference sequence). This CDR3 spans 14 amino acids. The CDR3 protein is CATTWGLSNQPQHF. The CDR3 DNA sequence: TGTGCCACAACCTGGGGGCTAAGCAATCAGCCCCAGCATTTT.